This T cell receptor beta chain is drawn from a study of Graves' ophthalmopathy and Graves' hyperthyroidism. Study-wide results and caveats: A model of 13 signatures distinguished ophthalmopathy from stable hyperthyroidism at approximately 90% sensitivity and 70% to 84% specificity.

Amplification of TCR beta CDR3 regions used RNA transcripts. First-round RT-PCR relied on HTBI primers, and a second-round multiplex PCR came next. MiXCR was run by TCRdb on the multiplex PCR reads, yielding one entry per CDR3 protein. The table shows 300,000 to 400,000 distinct CDR3 sequences, with about a sixth occurring only once. Disease in donors with ophthalmopathy had moderate-to-severe activity, CAS ≥3, NOSPECS ≥4 and under 3 months' duration. Clinicians made diagnoses from clinical symptoms, serum thyroxine, TRAb, thyroid ultrasound and orbital computed tomography. An approximately 10 ml volume of fresh peripheral blood provided the PBMCs. Worth noting for this clonotype: As yet, its antigen is unknown.

Germline-derived CDR1 and CDR2 are SGHTA and FQGNSA. Deletions cut 7 bases from V and 10 bases from J, with 23 bases between. The CDR3 extends over 14 amino acids. Sequencing was carried out using peripheral blood. The chain has TRBV7-2 and TRBJ2-7; perhaps TRBD2 as D (6 bases). The receptor's source is an adult man with Graves' ophthalmopathy. In DNA form, the CDR3 reads TGTGCCAGCACCCAGGGTGCGGGACCTGGCGAACAGTACTTC. Residues: CASTQGAGPGEQYF. The full variable domain, completed using reference TRBV7-2 and TRBJ2-7, is GAGVSQSPSNKVTEKGKDVELRCDPISGHTALYWYRQSLGQGLEFLIYFQGNSAPDKSGLPSDRFSAERTGGSVSTLTIQRTQQEDSAVYLCASTQGAGPGEQYFGPGTRLTVT.